This T cell receptor (beta chain) was sequenced during a study of blood T cell repertoires in COVID-19. Study as a whole: The origin of the acute and convalescent COVID-19 samples was the United States, Italy and Spain. Sources were T cells, B-cell-depleted T cells, or PBMCs; the material itself was cDNA or gDNA.

Patients at the Seattle site were enrolled during active infection and followed longitudinally. The CDR3 is made up of 14 amino acids. V was clipped by 0 bases and J by 5 bases; unmatched bases: 4. Looked up from germline, CDR1 is KGHSH and CDR2 is LQKENI. The protocol was immunoSEQ multiplex PCR, while the TCRdb copy is restricted to in-frame clones and leaves out a portion. The repertoire holds approximately 260,000 clones, with roughly 88% as singletons. The sequence was obtained from a woman in her 70s with COVID-19, enrolled during active disease. The chain couples TRBV18 to TRBJ2-7; 7 bases match TRBD1. Sequenced material: peripheral blood. CDR3 residues: CASSPPRGGHEQYF. The CDR3 coding sequence is TGTGCCAGCTCACCACCGCGAGGGGGCCACGAGCAGTACTTC. The whole variable domain, remainder taken from reference TRBV18 and TRBJ2-7, is NAGVMQNPRHLVRRRGQEARLRCSPMKGHSHVYWYRQLPEEGLKFMVYLQKENIIDESGMPKERFSAEFPKEGPSILRIQQVVRGDSAAYFCASSPPRGGHEQYFGPGTRLTVT.